Each of the 29 T cell receptor beta chains below was sequenced from the same sample in a study of CD8+ T cells in alopecia areata. The sample's treatment: oral pan-JAK inhibitor, 5-10 mg twice daily. cDNA reverse transcribed from extracted RNA served as the sequencing template. Produced via immunoSEQ multiplex PCR; TCRdb's table is partial and in-frame only. The sample records some 130,000 clones, about half being singletons. The material was CD4+ T cells sorted from blood, obtained at week 4, from a patient treated with tofacitinib. Receptors originate from a human donor with alopecia areata.

V and J are TRBV30 and TRBJ1-2, with a weak D call TRBD1 (5 bases). The CDR3 is made up of 13 amino acids. With 5 bases removed from V and 6 bases from J, the gap between germline ends came to 16 bases. The germline CDR1 and CDR2 sequences are GTSNPN and SVGIG (reference sequence). CDR3: CAWELKGAHGYTF. The DNA for the CDR3 is TGTGCCTGGGAGCTCAAAGGGGCCCATGGCTACACCTTC.

Of note for this clone: A junction boundary mismatches the germline segment, possibly from a read error. The rearrangement uses TRBV29-1 and TRBJ1-1; D gene ambiguous. Germline-derived CDR1 and CDR2 are SQVTM and ANQGSEA. The CDR3 is 11 amino acids. The CDR3 reads CSFGGNPEAFF. For the CDR3, the DNA is TGCAGCTTCGGCGGGAACCCTGAAGCTTTCTTT.

The chain recombines TRBV29-1 with TRBJ1-1; D perhaps matches TRBD1 (6 bases). Germline values: CDR1 SQVTM, CDR2 ANQGSEA. The CDR3 runs 12 residues. The V and J ends lost 6 bases and 0 bases respectively, with 8 bases between them. The CDR3: CSVQGMNTEAFF. CDR3 DNA: TGCAGCGTGCAGGGGATGAACACTGAAGCTTTCTTT. The variable domain in full, completed from reference TRBV29-1 and TRBJ1-1, reads SAVISQKPSRDICQRGTSLTIQCQVDSQVTMMFWYRQQPGQSLTLIATANQGSEATYESGFVIDKFPISRPNLTFSTLTVSNMSPEDSSIYLCSVQGMNTEAFFGQGTRLTVV.

This chain connects TRBV19 to TRBJ2-7; perhaps TRBD2 as D (6 bases). The CDR3 length is 13 residues. Germline lookup yields CDR1 LNHDA and CDR2 SQIVND (reference sequence). Trimming stripped 4 bases from V and 2 bases from J, with 9 bases between. The chain's CDR3 is CASSSGTTYEQYF. The CDR3 DNA is TGTGCCAGTAGTAGCGGGACGACCTACGAGCAGTACTTC.

The chain combines TRBV30 with TRBJ2-3, with 8 bases identical to TRBD1. This CDR3 has 14 residues. V trimming: 5 bases; J trimming: 2 bases; junction bases outside the gene matches: 6. In germline, CDR1 is GTSNPN, CDR2 SVGIG (reference sequence). In DNA form, the CDR3 reads TGTGCCTGGGCCCCGGGACAGGTCACAGATACGCAGTATTTT. Translation gives CAWAPGQVTDTQYF.

This clone was seen only a few times. This chain links TRBV29-1 with TRBJ2-1; TRBD1 aligns across 7 bases. The CDR3 totals 14 residues. CDR1 and CDR2 (germline): SQVTM, ANQGSEA. Trimming took 6 bases from V and 2 from J; bases not matched to a gene: 7. The CDR3: CSVGQVPPYNEQFF. In DNA form, the CDR3 reads TGCAGCGTAGGACAGGTCCCCCCCTACAATGAGCAGTTCTTC.

This clone was detected once. The chain links TRBV5-4 to TRBJ1-2, with TRBD1 identical over 8 bases. The CDR3 runs 13 residues. The germline CDR1 and CDR2 sequences are SGHNT and YYREEE (reference sequence). J was trimmed by 7 bases and V by 4 bases; bases with no gene match: 6. The DNA for the CDR3 is TGTGCCAGCAGCCCGGACAGGGAGTCTGGCTACACCTTC. Protein: CASSPDRESGYTF.

The chain carries TRBV30 and TRBJ2-5, with TRBD2 as a possible D gene (6 bases). CDR1 GTSNPN and CDR2 SVGIG come from the germline V gene (reference sequence). The CDR3 spans 14 residues. V was pared by 3 bases and J by 2 bases, with 13 bases between. For the CDR3, the DNA is TGTGCCTGGAGCCGGGGACTTCGACAAGAGACCCAGTACTTC. Translation gives CAWSRGLRQETQYF.

The sample holds a few counts of this clone. The chain couples TRBV5-1 to TRBJ2-7, with D maybe TRBD2 (6 bases). Deletions cut 5 bases from V and 0 bases from J, with 15 bases between. CDR3 length: 15 residues. CDR1 is SGHRS, CDR2 YFSETQ, per germline. CDR3: CASRVRSSDSYEQYF. As DNA, the CDR3 is TGCGCCAGCAGAGTGAGGTCTAGCGACTCCTACGAGCAGTACTTC.

The chain's CDR3 is CASSVDPDETHEQYF. The CDR3 bases are TGTGCCAGCAGCGTAGATCCCGATGAGACCCACGAGCAGTACTTC. The genes are TRBV9 and TRBJ2-7; D unresolved. Looked up from germline, CDR1 is SGDLS and CDR2 is YYNGEE. This CDR3 spans 15 amino acids. V was trimmed by 0 bases and J by 5 bases, leaving 15 bases between them.

The chain is built from TRBV4-1 and TRBJ2-1; TRBD2 is a possible D gene (7 bases). V dropped 8 bases and J dropped 0 bases, with 14 bases sitting between them. This CDR3 region has 15 residues. CDR1 is MGHRA, CDR2 YSYEKL, per germline. The CDR3 bases are TGCGCCAGCCTGGGGGGCGGGAGCTCCTACAATGAGCAGTTCTTC. It is translated as CASLGGGSSYNEQFF.

DNA of the CDR3: TGCAGCGTTGATTGGTTAGGGGAGCTGTTTTTT. It encodes CSVDWLGELFF. V gene TRBV29-1 combines with J gene TRBJ2-2; D not resolved. Trimming removed 3 bases from V and 8 bases from J, with 7 bases in between. Germline CDR1 is SQVTM and CDR2 is ANQGSEA. The CDR3 covers 11 residues.

As for this clone: The same CDR3 also results from other DNA sequences found in this sample. The V and J genes are TRBV5-1 and TRBJ1-1; D not resolved. Germline V gene data show CDR1 as SGHRS and CDR2 as YFSETQ. Trimming shortened V by 1 base and J by 1 base, and 8 bases separated the two germline ends. The CDR3 has 14 residues. The CDR3 coding sequence is TGCGCCAGCAGCTTGACACCGAGGAACACTGAAGCTTTCTTT. Its protein is CASSLTPRNTEAFF.

The rearrangement uses TRBV13 and TRBJ1-1, with D hard to call. Germline loops: CDR1 PRHDT, CDR2 FYEKMQ (reference sequence). The V end was cut by 4 bases, the J end by 1 base, with 10 bases between. The CDR3 loop spans 14 amino acids. For the CDR3, the DNA is TGTGCCAGCAGCTCCCCCCCCCGGAACACTGAAGCTTTCTTT. Its translation is CASSSPPRNTEAFF.

The chain couples TRBV30 to TRBJ1-2; D not certain. This CDR3 spans 13 amino acids. Trimming left V 4 bases short and J 8 bases short, with 17 bases between. CDR1 is GTSNPN and CDR2 is SVGIG in the germline V gene (reference sequence). The CDR3 loop is CAWTPEAFTGYTF. In DNA form, the CDR3 reads TGTGCCTGGACACCGGAGGCGTTTACAGGCTACACCTTC. The full variable domain, completed using reference TRBV30 and TRBJ1-2, is SQTIHQWPATLVQPVGSPLSLECTVEGTSNPNLYWYRQAAGRGLQLLFYSVGIGQISSEVPQNLSASRPQDRQFILSSKKLLLSDSGFYLCAWTPEAFTGYTFGSGTRLTVV.

This clone was detected once. The CDR3: CASSPGGNYEQYF. DNA for the CDR3: TGTGCCAGCAGCCCGGGGGGGAACTACGAGCAGTACTTC. V usage is TRBV6-6 and J usage is TRBJ2-7, with 8 bases fitting TRBD2. Trimming at V came to 6 bases and at J to 3 bases, leaving 4 bases not matched to a gene. Germline V gene sequence: CDR1 MNHNY, CDR2 SVGAGI (reference sequence). The CDR3 extends over 13 amino acids.

The V gene is TRBV30, the J gene TRBJ1-6, with unresolved D. The ends were cut back, 4 bases at V and 4 bases at J, with 5 bases in the middle. CDR3 size: 12 residues. Germline V CDR1 and CDR2: GTSNPN, SVGIG (reference sequence). The CDR3 region is CAWTGYNSPLHF. The CDR3 DNA sequence: TGTGCCTGGACGGGATATAATTCACCCCTCCACTTT.

This clone was detected only a few times. V gene TRBV6-5 combines with J gene TRBJ1-2; a possible D gene is TRBD1 (6 bases). V shed 10 bases and J shed 7 bases, with 16 bases lying between them. The CDR3 is 12 amino acids. Germline assignment: CDR1 MNHEY and CDR2 SVGAGI. The DNA for the CDR3 is TGTGCCACCGAAACAGGGTTAGGTGGCTACACCTTC. Translation gives CATETGLGGYTF.

The rearrangement links TRBV29-1 to TRBJ1-2; no reliable D call. Per germline, CDR1 SQVTM and CDR2 ANQGSEA. The CDR3 is 10 residues long. Trimming took off 6 bases at V and 5 bases at J, with 7 bases between the two ends. This CDR3 reads CSVEKYGYTF. The CDR3 nucleotides read TGCAGCGTAGAGAAATATGGCTACACCTTC. The full variable domain, in which reference TRBV29-1 and TRBJ1-2 provide the parts outside the CDR3, is SAVISQKPSRDICQRGTSLTIQCQVDSQVTMMFWYRQQPGQSLTLIATANQGSEATYESGFVIDKFPISRPNLTFSTLTVSNMSPEDSSIYLCSVEKYGYTFGSGTRLTVV.

A few counts support this clone. J is TRBJ1-1 and V is TRBV19; 8 bases align to TRBD1. The CDR3 has 15 amino acids. The junction had 10 bases not matched to a gene; V was cut back by 6 bases and J by 4 bases. Germline V lookup: CDR1 LNHDA, CDR2 SQIVND (reference sequence). CDR3 coding DNA: TGTGCCAGTAGCTCCCCTAGACAGGGGAGCACTGAAGCTTTCTTT. The encoded protein is CASSSPRQGSTEAFF.

The rearrangement joins TRBV29-1 to TRBJ2-7; D gene ambiguous. V dropped 6 bases and J dropped 2 bases, with 8 bases sitting between them. From germline, CDR1 is SQVTM and CDR2 ANQGSEA. CDR3 size: 11 residues. The CDR3 region has the DNA TGCAGCGTGAAGAGAGCCTACGAGCAGTACTTC. Amino acids: CSVKRAYEQYF.

V is TRBV27 and J is TRBJ2-7, with 7 bases matching TRBD2. Looked up from germline, CDR1 is MNHEY and CDR2 is SMNVEV (reference sequence). Losses at the gene ends were 6 bases for V and 0 bases for J; bases not matched to a gene: 8. The CDR3 sequence is 15 residues long. The CDR3 loop is CASSPEAGSSYEQYF. DNA of the CDR3: TGTGCCAGCAGCCCAGAAGCGGGAAGCTCCTACGAGCAGTACTTC.

This clone was found once. The chain carries TRBV6-6 and TRBJ1-5, with D possibly being TRBD1 (6 bases). Germline lookup yields CDR1 MNHNY and CDR2 SVGAGI (reference sequence). Trimming pared 2 bases from V and 5 bases from J, leaving 7 bases between. The CDR3 loop spans 13 amino acids. The CDR3 loop is CASSYEGDQPQHF. The CDR3 DNA is TGTGCCAGCAGTTACGAGGGGGATCAGCCCCAGCATTTT.

V and J are TRBV6-1 and TRBJ1-1; 10 positions match TRBD1. Trimming at V came to 6 bases and at J to 6 bases, leaving 7 bases not matched to a gene. The CDR3 contains 14 residues. Germline assignment: CDR1 MNHNS and CDR2 SASEGT. The CDR3 bases are TGTGCCAGCAGGGGGACAGGGGTCGGCGCTGAAGCTTTCTTT. It specifies CASRGTGVGAEAFF.

A few counts support this clone. The CDR3 reads CASNPGGAGGNEQFF. In nucleotides, the CDR3 is TGTGCCAGCAACCCCGGGGGGGCTGGGGGCAATGAGCAGTTCTTC. The chain recombines TRBV28 with TRBJ2-1, with TRBD2 matching 8 bases. CDR3 size: 15 residues. Per germline, CDR1 MDHEN and CDR2 SYDVKM. With 7 bases clipped from V and 6 bases from J, the junction kept 11 bases outside the gene matches.

A remark on this clone: Other DNA sequences in the sample encode the same CDR3. The chain carries TRBV10-3 and TRBJ2-3; D gene uncertain. The germline CDR1 and CDR2 sequences are ENHRY and SYGVKD. Trimming stripped 3 bases from V and 0 bases from J, with 1 base between. The CDR3 is 12 residues long. CDR3 region: CAISESTDTQYF. Written as DNA, the CDR3 is TGTGCCATCAGTGAAAGCACAGATACGCAGTATTTT.

The chain is built from TRBV19 and TRBJ2-3, with D uncertain. This CDR3 is 11 amino acids long. Trimming took off 1 base at V and 5 bases at J, with 1 base between the two ends. The germline V gene encodes CDR1 LNHDA and CDR2 SQIVND (reference sequence). This CDR3 reads CASSIGDTQYF. DNA for the CDR3: TGTGCCAGTAGTATAGGAGATACGCAGTATTTT.

The chain employs TRBV7-2 and TRBJ2-7; D perhaps matches TRBD1 (5 bases). The CDR3 loop spans 14 amino acids. V lost 5 bases, J lost 4 bases, and 15 bases lay in between. Per germline, CDR1 SGHTA and CDR2 FQGNSA. Here the CDR3 DNA reads TGTGCCAGCAGCAACTACCTCGACAGTTACGAGCAGTACTTC. This translates into CASSNYLDSYEQYF.

To note about this clone: An end of the junction differs from the germline gene, which may be a read error. The gene calls are TRBV29-1 and TRBJ2-1; TRBD2 might be the D (6 bases). The CDR3 consists of 14 residues. Germline-derived CDR1 and CDR2 are SQVTM and ANQGSEA. CDR3 sequence: CSAELAARYNEQFF. DNA of the CDR3: TGCAGCGCTGAATTAGCGGCCCGGTACAATGAGCAGTTCTTC.